This T cell receptor (beta chain) comes out of a study of T cells in Graves' hyperthyroidism and ophthalmopathy. Findings of the study overall: From stable hyperthyroidism, ophthalmopathy was set apart by a 13 V-J model.

Template material for amplifying TCR beta CDR3 regions consisted of RNA transcripts. The HTBI set primed first-round TCR CDR3 RT-PCR. TCRdb re-called the multiplex PCR reads through MiXCR, storing one row per CDR3 protein. Among under 800,000 distinct CDR3 sequences, about 15% were seen once, and the ten largest hold about a tenth. In this sample, this clonotype turned up many times. Its specificity is not known. Per the germline V gene, CDR1 is MDHEN and CDR2 is SYDVKM. The CDR3 consists of 17 residues. Trimming took 6 bases from V and 0 from J, leaving 21 bases between them. Sequenced: blood. J is TRBJ2-7 and V is TRBV28; tentatively, D is TRBD2 (6 bases). The source is a woman aged 18-35 years with Graves' hyperthyroidism. The CDR3 protein is CASSFYSGGPHSYEQYF. In DNA, the CDR3 is TGTGCCAGCAGCTTTTACTCCGGGGGTCCGCACTCCTACGAGCAGTACTTC.